What follows is one TCR beta chain and its context. Germline CDR1 is SGHAT and CDR2 is FQDESV (reference sequence). The CDR3 spans 16 residues. The ends lost 6 bases at V and 9 bases at J; junction bases unmatched: 18. The sample is drawn from a study of blood T cell repertoires in COVID-19. Turning to the study itself: Sites in the United States, Italy and Spain provided acute and convalescent COVID-19 samples. Sources were T cells, B-cell-depleted T cells, or PBMCs; the material itself was cDNA or gDNA.

As originally analysed: Using reference gene primer amplification, nucleated cell counts were estimated. Data came from immunoSEQ multiplex PCR; TCRdb stores just in-frame clones and leaves some out. Clone size and the V and J calls come from that table; the DNA yielded D and trimming. The sample includes roughly 81,000 clones, 75% to 95% seen only once; the top ten take roughly 2%. The V call is TRBV11-1, the J call TRBJ2-7; 9 bases match TRBD1. The source material was peripheral blood. The sequence was collected from a woman in her forties or fifties in a cohort sampled during active COVID-19. In DNA form, the CDR3 reads TGTGCCAGCAGTCCCCCCGAGGGACAGGGTTATTCGGGGCAGTACTTC. Its protein product is CASSPPEGQGYSGQYF. The whole variable domain, remainder taken from reference TRBV11-1 and TRBJ2-7, is EAEVAQSPRYKITEKSQAVAFWCDPISGHATLYWYRQILGQGPELLVQFQDESVVDDSQLPKDRFSAERLKGVDSTLKIQPAELGDSAMYLCASSPPEGQGYSGQYFGPGTRLTVT.